The source of this T cell receptor beta chain is a study of tumor and adjacent non-tumor tissue in lung cancer. Study-level findings and limits: Tumor repertoires had a smaller top 100 clone share than normal lung. Significantly higher TCR diversity was found in tumor than normal lung. Higher tumor TCR diversity was associated with shorter survival.

Three rounds of nested PCR, following a modified ARM-PCR protocol, produced the TCRbeta library. TCRdb fed the multiplex PCR reads into MiXCR, producing one record per CDR3 protein. The sample shows roughly 81,000 distinct CDR3 sequences, more than 60% of them seen only once. This sample's RNA came from whole unsorted tissue. Donors were chemotherapy-naive, newly diagnosed lung cancer surgical patients in China, August–late 2014. Note on this clonotype: Its antigen is undetermined. This clone may be a read error of a much larger clone one base away.

This CDR3 has 14 amino acids. This receptor was taken from a man between 65 and 80 years old with non-small cell lung cancer. V gene TRBV12-3 or TRBV12-4 combines with J gene TRBJ1-6, with a tentative D call TRBD1 (5 bases). The sample comprised lung tumor tissue. The CDR3 loop is CASRDDRRNLPLHF. DNA of the CDR3: TGTGCCAGCAGGGATGACAGAAGAAATTTACCCCTCCACTTT.